The 13 T cell receptor beta chains presented below share a single source sample, sequenced in a study of blood T cell repertoires in COVID-19. Here immunoSEQ multiplex PCR was the method, and the copy in TCRdb shows in-frame clones only, minus some. This repertoire shows tens of thousands of clones, more than 85% found once; its top ten account for 2.3%. The material sequenced was peripheral blood. The receptors stem from a human donor with active COVID-19. The donor label of this sample is uncertain.

The chain joins TRBV6-1 to TRBJ1-2; weak D call: TRBD1 (6 bases). V dropped 3 bases and J dropped 0 bases, with 20 bases sitting between them. Germline V lookup: CDR1 MNHNS, CDR2 SASEGT. The CDR3 totals 18 residues. The CDR3 nucleotides are TGTGCCAGCAGTGATCGAGACAGGTCAACTCCTACTAACTATGGCTACACCTTC. Encoded protein: CASSDRDRSTPTNYGYTF.

This rearrangement joins TRBV10-3 to TRBJ1-6, with a possible D match to TRBD1 (5 bases). Trimming stripped 4 bases from V and 5 bases from J, with 9 bases between. The germline V gene has CDR1 ENHRY and CDR2 SYGVKD. This CDR3 region has 14 residues. Written as DNA, the CDR3 is TGTGCCATCAGTGGAGACAGCAATAATTCACCCCTCCACTTT. Protein sequence: CAISGDSNNSPLHF.

The V gene is TRBV5-1, the J gene TRBJ2-7, with 10 bases aligning to TRBD1. In germline, CDR1 is SGHRS, CDR2 YFSETQ. The CDR3 length is 15 residues. V dropped 0 bases and J dropped 3; count of bases not matched to a gene: 3. CDR3 in amino acids: CASSLDGTGVYEQYF. The DNA of the CDR3 is TGCGCCAGCAGCTTGGACGGGACAGGGGTCTACGAGCAGTACTTC. Complete variable domain (other parts from reference TRBV5-1 and TRBJ2-7): KAGVTQTPRYLIKTRGQQVTLSCSPISGHRSVSWYQQTPGQGLQFLFEYFSETQRNKGNFPGRFSGRQFSNSRSEMNVSTLELGDSALYLCASSLDGTGVYEQYFGPGTRLTVT.

The chain uses TRBV15 and TRBJ1-4; D gene ambiguous. CDR3 size: 15 residues. V lost 1 base to trimming and J lost 7 bases, with 13 bases between them. Germline-derived CDR1 and CDR2 are LNHNV and YYDKDF (reference sequence). DNA for the CDR3: TGTGCCACCAGCAGAGTCCCGGGTCCTGCTGAAAAACTGTTTTTT. Protein sequence: CATSRVPGPAEKLFF.

The chain carries TRBV28 and TRBJ1-6; TRBD1 matches 8 bases. V dropped 7 bases and J dropped 0; count of bases not matched to a gene: 2. Germline V CDR1 and CDR2: MDHEN, SYDVKM. CDR3 length: 15 residues. The CDR3 loop reads CASKGQDSYNSPLHF. As DNA, the CDR3 is TGTGCCAGCAAGGGACAGGACTCCTATAATTCACCCCTCCACTTT.

V gene TRBV5-6 combines with J gene TRBJ1-6; the D gene is possibly TRBD1 (5 bases). Between the trimmed V and J ends, which lost 4 bases and 10 bases, there was a span of 15 bases. CDR3 length: 14 amino acids. Germline CDR1 reads SGHDT; CDR2 reads YYEEEE. CDR3 DNA sequence: TGTGCCAGCAGCAGGGGTCCCCGGGGGTCACCCCTCCACTTT. This encodes CASSRGPRGSPLHF.

This clone has a handful of counts. The rearrangement uses TRBV12-5 and TRBJ2-5, with D perhaps TRBD2 (5 bases). The length of the CDR3 is 15 residues. The V end was cut by 1 base, the J end by 5 bases, with 14 bases between. The germline CDR1 and CDR2 sequences are LGHNT and FRNRAP. The DNA for the CDR3 is TGTGCTAGTGGTTTGGGCCTCCCGACGGGGGAGACCCAGTACTTC. Translated: CASGLGLPTGETQYF.

The rearrangement uses TRBV9 and TRBJ1-2; no clear D gene. Per the germline V gene, CDR1 is SGDLS and CDR2 is YYNGEE. V lost 2 bases and J lost 1, with 6 bases in between. CDR3 length: 13 residues. The CDR3 nucleotides are TGTGCCAGCAGCGTTGCAGTTAACTATGGCTACACCTTC. This gives the protein CASSVAVNYGYTF.

This chain uses TRBV6-6 with TRBJ1-2; TRBD1 matches at 9 bases. The J segment lost 3 bases and the V segment lost 7 bases, leaving 6 bases of the junction unmatched. Per the germline V gene, CDR1 is MNHNY and CDR2 is SVGAGI (reference sequence). This CDR3 is built from 14 residues. The CDR3 coding sequence is TGTGCCAGCACCCGGGACAGGGACGACTATGGCTACACCTTC. This encodes CASTRDRDDYGYTF.

This clone was recorded a few times. The chain uses TRBV19 and TRBJ1-2, with D possibly TRBD1 on 5 matching bases. The V and J ends lost 6 bases and 0 bases respectively, with 11 bases between them. The CDR3 has 14 residues. Germline lookup yields CDR1 LNHDA and CDR2 SQIVND (reference sequence). CDR3 sequence (DNA): TGTGCCAGTAGCCCCGGGACTCCTAACTATGGCTACACCTTC. Protein sequence: CASSPGTPNYGYTF.

This clone showed up just once. The rearrangement uses TRBV4-3 and TRBJ2-3, with no clear D. Trimming shortened V by 6 bases and J by 3 bases, and 16 bases separated the two germline ends. The germline V gene has CDR1 LGHNA and CDR2 YSLEER. This CDR3 is 15 amino acids long. The CDR3 region is CASSQSIGATDTQYF. The CDR3 DNA reads TGCGCCAGCAGTCAAAGCATCGGTGCGACAGATACGCAGTATTTT.

V usage is TRBV11-3 and J usage is TRBJ1-1; D not resolved. This CDR3 contains 12 residues. Trimming shortened V by 9 bases and J by 1 base, and 9 bases separated the two germline ends. Germline V gives CDR1 SGHNT, CDR2 YENEEA. CDR3 sequence reads: CARGGENTEAFF. The CDR3 coding sequence is TGTGCCAGAGGCGGGGAGAACACTGAAGCTTTCTTT.

This chain joins TRBV9 and TRBJ1-5; 8 bases are shared with TRBD1. Germline loops: CDR1 SGDLS, CDR2 YYNGEE. With 4 bases clipped from V and 11 bases from J, the junction kept 17 bases outside the gene matches. This CDR3 comprises 16 residues. In DNA form, the CDR3 reads TGTGCCAGCAGCACAAACTCAGGGGGCGCTGAGGGGGCCCAGCATTTT. Residues: CASSTNSGGAEGAQHF.